The sequence of this T cell receptor beta chain was determined in a study of T cell changes during pregnancy in multiple sclerosis. The protocol was immunoSEQ multiplex PCR, while the TCRdb copy is restricted to in-frame clones and leaves out a portion. Found here are tens of thousands of clones, around 92% of them singletons; the top ten hold about 1.7%. The V segment lost 6 bases and the J segment 4 bases; nucleotides outside the gene matches: 7. There are 15 residues in the CDR3. The germline gives CDR1 SNHLY, CDR2 FYNNEI. This clone was observed once. The sequencing used peripheral blood, collected after pregnancy. The chain uses TRBV2 and TRBJ2-7; 12 bases are a match to TRBD1. The clonotype originates from a female donor in good health, enrolled as a control in a pregnancy study. The CDR3 DNA sequence: TGTGCCAGCAGGTATCCGGGACAGGGGGCGTACGAGCAGTACTTC. Protein: CASRYPGQGAYEQYF.